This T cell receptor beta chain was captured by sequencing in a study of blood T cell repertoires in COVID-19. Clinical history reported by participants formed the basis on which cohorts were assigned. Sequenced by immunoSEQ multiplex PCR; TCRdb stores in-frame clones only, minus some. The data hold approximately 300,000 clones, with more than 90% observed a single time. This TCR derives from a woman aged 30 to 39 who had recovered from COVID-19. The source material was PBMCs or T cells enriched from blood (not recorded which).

CDR3: CASSQAGTGTYGYTF. CDR3 nucleotide sequence: TGTGCCAGCAGCCAAGCCGGGACAGGGACCTATGGCTACACCTTC. The chain joins TRBV14 to TRBJ1-2; 9 bases map to TRBD1. V lost 1 base, J lost 4 bases, and 4 bases stayed unmatched. This CDR3 region has 15 residues. The germline CDR1 and CDR2 sequences are SGHDN and FVKESK.